This TCR beta chain was captured in a study of spatial heterogeneity in lung cancer. Study as a whole: On average, each unique TCR and UMI combination appeared more than ten times in raw reads.

Every TCR cDNA molecule carried a tag that served as a unique molecular identifier. MiXCR, run by TCRdb on the 5' RACE reads, gives a single entry per CDR3 protein. The table lists some 12,000 distinct CDR3 sequences, about 6% of them singletons. Relative to its sample, this clonotype is medium-sized. The time point was: sample taken at primary tumor resection. Researchers sequenced whole RNA taken from tumor, nontumor lung or frozen PBMC without sorting. Per the germline V gene, CDR1 is DFQATT and CDR2 is SNEGSKA (reference sequence). Trimming cost V 6 bases and J 1 base, with 14 bases left between them. This CDR3 comprises 14 residues.

The rearrangement links TRBV20-1 to TRBJ2-3; maybe TRBD2 (7 bases). The sequence derives from a male donor with early-stage non-small cell lung cancer. Sequences were derived from normal lung tissue next to the tumor, sampled at surgery. The DNA of the CDR3 is TGCAGTGCCACCAGGGGAGGGGGCACAGATACGCAGTATTTT. Encoded protein: CSATRGGGTDTQYF.